The rows below give T cell receptor beta chains drawn from one sample of a study of blood T cells in healthy people across ages. TCRdb re-derived calls from the 5' RACE reads in MiXCR, one entry per CDR3 protein. The sample has about 800,000 distinct CDR3 sequences, 55% to 75% seen once. Sequencing was carried out using blood. These receptor sequences come from a man in his thirties or forties in good health. The CDR3 runs from the conserved cysteine through the conserved F or W. The order of the fields is clone size, J gene, D gene, V gene, CDR3 protein, CDR3 DNA. A D gene is named only where the DNA matches it firmly. A clone size is listed for some rows: how often the clone was seen (once, few, many), or a class if it is expanded.

. TRBJ2-7 . TRBV29-1 CSVEEPAGTSYEQYF TGCAGCGTTGAAGAACCGGCAGGGACATCCTACGAGCAGTACTTC
. TRBJ1-6 . TRBV20-1 CSASSTRTGNSPLHF TGCAGTGCTAGCTCCACAAGGACGGGGAATTCACCCCTCCACTTT
few TRBJ2-1 TRBD2 TRBV7-9 CASSSNGLAGAYNEQFF TGTGCCAGCAGTTCCAACGGACTAGCGGGAGCCTACAATGAGCAGTTCTTC
many TRBJ2-7 TRBD1 TRBV28 CATTDRAYEQYF TGTGCCACCACCGACAGGGCCTACGAGCAGTACTTC
once TRBJ2-7 TRBD2 TRBV3-1 CASSHPGGFEQYF TGTGCCAGCAGCCACCCGGGGGGTTTCGAGCAGTACTTC
. TRBJ1-2 . TRBV5-1 CASSLDGKGYTF TGCGCCAGCAGCTTGGACGGGAAGGGCTACACCTTC
once TRBJ2-1 . TRBV27 CASSGVGGQYNEQFF TGTGCCAGCAGTGGAGTCGGGGGCCAGTACAATGAGCAGTTCTTC
. TRBJ2-5 . TRBV28 CASSRWEAGGRQYF TGTGCCAGCAGTCGGTGGGAAGCCGGCGGGCGGCAGTACTTC
few TRBJ1-4 . TRBV20-1 CSARDFGGNEKLFF TGCAGTGCTAGAGATTTTGGGGGAAATGAAAAACTGTTTTTT
. TRBJ2-1 TRBD1 TRBV7-9 CASSSAGQGCNEQFF TGTGCCAGCAGCTCCGCGGGACAGGGCTGCAATGAGCAGTTCTTC
few TRBJ2-5 . TRBV5-1 CASSLEGTYQETQYF TGCGCCAGCAGCTTGGAAGGGACTTACCAAGAGACCCAGTACTTC
. TRBJ2-5 TRBD2 TRBV3-1 CASSPPGLAGGPQGNEQYF TGTGCCAGCAGCCCGCCGGGACTAGCGGGAGGGCCTCAAGGGAATGAGCAGTACTTC
few TRBJ1-2 TRBD1 TRBV5-1 CASGSLGAGGTYGYTF TGCGCCAGCGGCTCCCTAGGGGCAGGGGGTACCTATGGCTACACCTTC
. TRBJ2-7 TRBD1 TRBV7-2 CASSPRTGGWEQYF TGTGCCAGCAGCCCCCGGACAGGGGGTTGGGAGCAGTACTTC
. TRBJ2-1 TRBD2 TRBV6-2/TRBV6-3 CASSYSGTRVNEQFF TGTGCCAGCAGTTATTCCGGGACTAGAGTAAATGAGCAGTTCTTC
. TRBJ2-3 TRBD2 TRBV4-3 CASSHSLAGDVDTQYF TGCGCCAGCAGCCACTCACTAGCGGGAGATGTAGATACGCAGTATTTT
. TRBJ2-7 TRBD2 TRBV5-6 CASSRSSGGYNEQYF TGTGCCAGCAGCAGATCTAGCGGGGGCTACAATGAGCAGTACTTC
few TRBJ1-2 . TRBV25-1 CASSLESFGYGYTF TGTGCCAGCAGTCTAGAATCCTTCGGCTATGGCTACACCTTC
few TRBJ1-4 . TRBV29-1 CSARTYNEKLFF TGCAGCGCTCGGACCTATAATGAAAAACTGTTTTTT
few TRBJ2-7 . TRBV24-1 CATSDPNGAEQYF TGTGCCACCAGTGATCCGAATGGGGCCGAGCAGTACTTC
. TRBJ2-7 . TRBV28 CASKSGGVYRSSYEQYF TGTGCCAGCAAATCGGGCGGTGTGTACAGAAGCTCCTACGAGCAGTACTTC
once TRBJ1-1 TRBD1 TRBV29-1 CSVVQGWAFF TGCAGCGTAGTACAGGGGTGGGCTTTCTTT
few TRBJ1-1 . TRBV5-1 CASSWSVKMNTEAFF TGCGCCAGCAGCTGGAGCGTTAAAATGAACACTGAAGCTTTCTTT
. TRBJ2-1 . TRBV7-9 CASRIGGWEEQFF TGTGCCAGCAGGATCGGAGGGTGGGAAGAGCAGTTCTTC
few TRBJ1-1 . TRBV29-1 CSVGSGTGLEAFF TGCAGCGTTGGTTCCGGAACGGGGCTTGAAGCTTTCTTT
. TRBJ2-7 . TRBV3-1 CASSQVGRSAGQYF TGTGCCAGCAGCCAAGTGGGACGGTCGGCGGGACAGTACTTC